This T cell receptor beta chain was identified in a study of control samples from healthy donors and cancer patients. TCRdb keeps only in-frame clones here, not all; method: immunoSEQ multiplex PCR. The sample shows roughly 130,000 clones, around 90% of them seen only once. The CDR3 extends over 16 amino acids. V gave up 5 bases and J gave up 4 bases; unmatched junction bases: 9. Germline CDR1 and CDR2: KGHSH and LQKENI. The specimen sequenced was blood. The chain has TRBV18 and TRBJ1-3; 9 positions agree with TRBD1. This TCR came from a man younger than 35 in good health. CDR3 bases: TGTGCCAGCTCAACTTTGGGACAGGGCGAAGGAAACACCATATATTTT. Translating it yields CASSTLGQGEGNTIYF.